The present entry profiles one T cell receptor beta chain with its context. This specimen comes from a study of blood T cell repertoires in COVID-19. Looking at the study overall: Material from acute and convalescent COVID-19 was sourced from the United States, Italy and Spain.

In the original analysis: Reference gene primer amplification in the assay estimated nucleated cell counts. Some clones are missing from TCRdb's copy, which holds only in-frame ones; the method was immunoSEQ multiplex PCR. V, J and clone size are taken as reported in that table, and D and trimming were inferred from the DNA itself. The table lists 200,000 to 250,000 clones, approximately 90% of them singletons, with 2% to 3% in the top ten. The V gene's germline CDR1 is SEHNR and CDR2 FQNEAQ (reference sequence). V lost 4 bases, J lost 6 bases, and 14 bases lay in between. The CDR3 sequence is 14 residues long.

The receptor was derived from a woman aged 30 to 39 with acute COVID-19. The chain uses TRBV7-9 and TRBJ2-3; D might be TRBD1 (6 bases). The sequencing sample was made of PBMCs or T cells enriched from blood (not recorded which). In DNA, the CDR3 is TGTGCCAGCAGCTCGAGTGGGGGCCAGGATACGCAGTATTTT. It encodes CASSSSGGQDTQYF. Full variable domain (missing parts from reference TRBV7-9 and TRBJ2-3): DTGVSQNPRHKITKRGQNVTFRCDPISEHNRLYWYRQTLGQGPEFLTYFQNEAQLEKSRLLSDRFSAERPKGSFSTLEIQRTEQGDSAMYLCASSSSGGQDTQYFGPGTRLTVL.